These T cell receptor beta chains were read from a single sample in a study of blood T cells in healthy people across ages. MiXCR, applied by TCRdb to the 5' RACE reads, yields one record per CDR3 protein. Of roughly 800,000 distinct CDR3 sequences detected, roughly 50% appear once; the ten largest clones hold approximately 40%. The sequenced sample was blood. The receptor set was obtained from an older man in good health. Each CDR3 is given with its conserved first and last residue. The D gene is left open where the match is weak. Clone size is given for some rows only: seen once, a few or many times, or a class if the clone is expanded.

clone size	J gene	D gene	V gene	CDR3 DNA	CDR3 protein
.	TRBJ2-1	TRBD2	TRBV28	TGTGCCAGCAGTTCCCCCTCTCAGCGGGAGGCGGGGTTCTTC	CASSSPSQREAGFF
few	TRBJ2-1	TRBD2	TRBV11-2	TGTGCCAGCAGCTCTAAGGGCAGCGGGACTCTCTACCCCTACAATGAGCAGTTCTTC	CASSSKGSGTLYPYNEQFF
.	TRBJ2-1	TRBD2	TRBV24-1	TGTGCCACCAGTGATAAGCTAGCGGGAGAGGGTAGTGAGCAGTTCTTC	CATSDKLAGEGSEQFF
.	TRBJ2-5	TRBD1	TRBV7-6	TGTGCCAGCAGCTTAGTAGCTAACGCGGGACAGGGGTCCCCGACCCAGTACTTC	CASSLVANAGQGSPTQYF
.	TRBJ1-2	.	TRBV3-1	TGTGCCAGCAGCCAAAAATCCAGGGGTGGCTACACCTTC	CASSQKSRGGYTF
many	TRBJ2-5	.	TRBV6-5	TGTGCCAGCAGTCCCTACAGAAGCTGGGGTAGAGAGACCCAGTACTTC	CASSPYRSWGRETQYF
.	TRBJ1-4	TRBD1	TRBV2	TGTGCCAGCAGACCCAGGGGGACTAATGAAAAACTGTTTTTT	CASRPRGTNEKLFF
.	TRBJ1-1	.	TRBV10-1	TGCGCCAGCAGTTTCCACGACGGGAATGAGGCTTTCTTT	CASSFHDGNEAFF
once	TRBJ2-4	.	TRBV28	TGTGCCAGCAGTTTATGGGGGGGGCAAGAGCAGTACTTC	CASSLWGGQEQYF
few	TRBJ2-7	.	TRBV20-1	TGCAGTGCTAGAGATCAAGCGCAGAGCTCCTACGAGCAGTACTTC	CSARDQAQSSYEQYF
few	TRBJ2-1	TRBD2	TRBV7-2	TGTGCCAGTAGCCCCGGGACTAGCGGGAGGAGTACATTTGAGCAGTTCTTC	CASSPGTSGRSTFEQFF
few	TRBJ2-5	.	TRBV11-2	TGTGCCAGCAGCAACAGGGAAGGGACCCAGTACTTC	CASSNREGTQYF
.	TRBJ2-3	TRBD2	TRBV27	TGTGCCAGCAGTCACACCGGGGGGGCAGATACGCAGTATTTT	CASSHTGGADTQYF
.	TRBJ1-4	.	TRBV6-5	TGTGCCATCAGGGCCCCAAGCGGCGCTGAAAAACTGTTTTTT	CAIRAPSGAEKLFF
.	TRBJ2-3	.	TRBV10-3	TGTGCCATCAAAGTCCCTTCCACAGATACGCAGTATTTT	CAIKVPSTDTQYF
.	TRBJ2-7	.	TRBV10-3	TGTGCCATCGCCACAAATTGGGGGGGGGACAGGTCCTACGAGCAGTACTTC	CAIATNWGGDRSYEQYF
.	TRBJ2-1	TRBD2	TRBV20-1	TGCAGCAAAGTGGGAGGGAGAGGGTACAATGAGCAGTTCTTC	CSKVGGRGYNEQFF
.	TRBJ2-5	TRBD2	TRBV12-3/TRBV12-4	TGTGCCAGCAGAAATGGACTAGCGGGGGACCTTCGCGAGACCCAGTACTTC	CASRNGLAGDLRETQYF
.	TRBJ2-7	.	TRBV18	TGTGCCAGCTCACCAATCATCGACTCCTACGAGCAGTACTTC	CASSPIIDSYEQYF
.	TRBJ2-7	.	TRBV7-9	TGTGCCAGCAGCTTAAGGTCACAGATCTACGGGCAGTACTTC	CASSLRSQIYGQYF